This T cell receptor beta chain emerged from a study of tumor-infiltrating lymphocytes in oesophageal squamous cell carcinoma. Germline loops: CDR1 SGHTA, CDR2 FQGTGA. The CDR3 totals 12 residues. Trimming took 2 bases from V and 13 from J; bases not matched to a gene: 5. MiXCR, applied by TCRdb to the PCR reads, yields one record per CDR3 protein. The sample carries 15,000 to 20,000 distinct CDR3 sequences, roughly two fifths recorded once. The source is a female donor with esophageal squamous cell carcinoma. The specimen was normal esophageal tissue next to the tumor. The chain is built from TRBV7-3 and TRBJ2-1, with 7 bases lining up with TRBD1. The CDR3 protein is CASSLPGTDQFF. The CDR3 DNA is TGTGCCAGCAGCTTACCTGGGACAGATCAGTTCTTC.